These T cell receptor beta chains were read from a single sample in a study of T cell responses to AZD1222 COVID-19 vaccine. This table comes from immunoSEQ multiplex PCR, and its TCRdb copy is limited to in-frame clones, with some not included. The sample records roughly 150,000 clones, roughly 89% being singletons. Sample: peripheral blood, taken on day 0 of AZD1222 vaccination. The receptor source for this set is an adult in good health. Each CDR3 is given with its conserved first and last residue. Clone sizes are given selectively: once, few, many, or a class where the clone is expanded.

size: NA
J: TRBJ1-1
V: TRBV29-1
CDR3: CSKFRGWAEAFF

size: NA
J: TRBJ2-6
V: TRBV6-6
CDR3: CHTKSDSGANVLTF

size: NA
J: TRBJ2-7
V: TRBV30
CDR3: CAWMLAGSYEQYF

size: many
J: TRBJ1-3
V: TRBV27
CDR3: CASSRGTADSGNTIYF

size: NA
J: TRBJ2-1
V: TRBV12-5
CDR3: CASGLVPGGNEQFF

size: NA
J: TRBJ1-1
V: TRBV28
CDR3: CASRTGGTEAFF

size: NA
J: TRBJ2-5
V: TRBV29-1
CDR3: CSVVDSGSQETQYF

size: NA
J: TRBJ1-1
V: TRBV27
CDR3: CASRGRSTEAFF

size: NA
J: TRBJ1-2
V: TRBV10-3
CDR3: CAISEPGNGYTF

size: NA
J: TRBJ1-2
V: TRBV28
CDR3: CASSLRTGVAPQAGGYTF

size: once
J: TRBJ2-3
V: TRBV3-1/TRBV3-2
CDR3: CASRGQGTDTQYF

size: NA
J: TRBJ1-5
V: TRBV28
CDR3: CASSFPPQPQHF

size: NA
J: TRBJ2-7
V: TRBV6-5
CDR3: CASSYNGFYEQYF

size: few
J: TRBJ2-1
V: TRBV19
CDR3: CASSIVAGSYNEQFF

size: few
J: TRBJ2-2
V: TRBV6-5
CDR3: CASRTGRPETGELFF

size: NA
J: TRBJ1-2
V: TRBV10-3
CDR3: CAITSQGRNYGYTF

size: NA
J: TRBJ2-3
V: TRBV14
CDR3: CASSFRRYTDTQYF

size: NA
J: TRBJ1-1
V: TRBV2
CDR3: CASKARLLQSLDTEAFF

size: NA
J: TRBJ2-7
V: TRBV7-8
CDR3: CASSLASDGHYEQYF

size: NA
J: TRBJ2-7
V: TRBV4-2
CDR3: CASSVRGPDEQYF

size: NA
J: TRBJ2-7
V: TRBV5-1
CDR3: CASSFSFQGASRGYEQYF

size: few
J: TRBJ2-1
V: TRBV27
CDR3: CASSLTGLVHNEQFF

size: NA
J: TRBJ1-5
V: TRBV27
CDR3: CASRPNSNQPQHF

size: NA
J: TRBJ1-1
V: TRBV7-9
CDR3: CASSPKEPRGTEAFF

size: NA
J: TRBJ2-7
V: TRBV5-1
CDR3: CASSLARGRSYEQYF

size: NA
J: TRBJ1-2
V: TRBV6-2/TRBV6-3
CDR3: CASSYLDRARGGYTF

size: NA
J: TRBJ1-4
V: TRBV15
CDR3: CATSRVTGATNEKLFF

size: NA
J: TRBJ1-1
V: TRBV19
CDR3: CASRQGAITEAFF

size: NA
J: TRBJ1-1
V: TRBV5-1
CDR3: CASSQLRDGNTEAFF

size: NA
J: TRBJ2-1
V: TRBV5-1
CDR3: CASSPLGLDDEQFF

size: NA
J: TRBJ2-5
V: TRBV15
CDR3: CATSRGPALGMETQYF

size: NA
J: TRBJ2-5
V: TRBV6-2/TRBV6-3
CDR3: CASSYLDGQETQYF

size: NA
J: TRBJ1-1
V: TRBV15
CDR3: CATMPGSSLNTEAFF

size: NA
J: TRBJ2-7
V: TRBV7-9
CDR3: CASSLGTAYEQYF

size: NA
J: TRBJ2-1
V: TRBV6-1
CDR3: CASSDRLAGDNEQFF

size: NA
J: TRBJ1-2
V: TRBV28
CDR3: CASSFGLTGNGYTF

size: NA
J: TRBJ1-6
V: TRBV28
CDR3: CAQDLGRVNSPLHF

size: NA
J: TRBJ2-1
V: TRBV29-1
CDR3: CSVEVPGGPYGQFF

size: NA
J: TRBJ1-1
V: TRBV5-6
CDR3: CASRLRPNTEAFF

size: NA
J: TRBJ2-7
V: TRBV11-2
CDR3: CASSSLGQGGYEQYF

size: NA
J: TRBJ2-1
V: TRBV28
CDR3: CASRPLGRGTIRAGGPNEQFF

size: NA
J: TRBJ2-7
V: TRBV28
CDR3: CASSLPGWAYEQYF

size: NA
J: TRBJ2-3
V: TRBV7-3
CDR3: CASSLIPSGRTRDTQYF

size: NA
J: TRBJ2-3
V: TRBV6-2/TRBV6-3
CDR3: CASSPSARRGKADTQYF

size: NA
J: TRBJ1-2
V: TRBV24-1
CDR3: CATSDPDYRGDNYGYTF

size: NA
J: TRBJ2-5
V: TRBV11-2
CDR3: CASSKRVYQETQYF

size: few
J: TRBJ1-4
V: TRBV28
CDR3: CASSRQINEKLFF

size: NA
J: TRBJ2-6
V: TRBV28
CDR3: CASSLRSGANVLTF

size: once
J: TRBJ2-5
V: TRBV15
CDR3: CATSTSYGSGTQYF

size: NA
J: TRBJ2-3
V: TRBV27
CDR3: CASSFRSGGDYTDTQYF

size: NA
J: TRBJ2-7
V: TRBV4-1
CDR3: CASSHAPGGGMSYEQYF

size: NA
J: TRBJ1-6
V: TRBV6-6
CDR3: CACGENNSPLHF

size: NA
J: TRBJ2-7
V: TRBV5-8
CDR3: CASSLISPAPYEQYF

size: NA
J: TRBJ1-5
V: TRBV12-2
CDR3: CASRPHRVRQPQHF

size: NA
J: TRBJ1-1
V: TRBV14
CDR3: CASSLLQGTEAFF

size: NA
J: TRBJ2-6
V: TRBV7-2
CDR3: CASSLEAGASGANVLTF

size: NA
J: TRBJ2-7
V: TRBV7-2
CDR3: CASSYGGAGGSYEQYF

size: NA
J: TRBJ2-6
V: TRBV19
CDR3: CASKAYSGANVLTF

size: NA
J: TRBJ1-3
V: TRBV19
CDR3: CASSESFGTAKSNTIYF

size: NA
J: TRBJ1-1
V: TRBV18
CDR3: CASSPDEAFF